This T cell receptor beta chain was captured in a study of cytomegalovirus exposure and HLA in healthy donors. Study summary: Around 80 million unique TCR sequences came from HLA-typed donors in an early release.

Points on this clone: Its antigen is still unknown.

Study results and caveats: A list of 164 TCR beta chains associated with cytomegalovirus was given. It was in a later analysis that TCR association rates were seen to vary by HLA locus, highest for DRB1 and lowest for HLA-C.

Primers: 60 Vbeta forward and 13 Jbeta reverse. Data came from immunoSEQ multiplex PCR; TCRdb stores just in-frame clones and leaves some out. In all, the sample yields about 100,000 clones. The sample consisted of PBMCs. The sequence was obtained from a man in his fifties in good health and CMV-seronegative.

CDR3 protein: CASSLDLVQDRGYTF. CDR3 DNA: TGTGCCAGCAGCTTGGACCTGGTACAGGACCGTGGCTACACCTTC. V usage is TRBV5-4 and J usage is TRBJ1-2, with D perhaps TRBD1 (5 bases). The germline V gene encodes CDR1 SGHNT and CDR2 YYREEE (reference sequence). The CDR3 spans 15 residues. The ends were cut back, 0 bases at V and 7 bases at J, with 16 bases in the middle.